Following are 32 T cell receptor beta chains from one sample sequenced in a study of blood T cell repertoires in COVID-19. Data came from immunoSEQ multiplex PCR; TCRdb stores just in-frame clones and leaves some out. Counted here are approximately 210,000 clones, approximately 84% occurring once; the ten biggest clones make up approximately 8%. The source material was peripheral blood. The receptors come from a woman in her fifties or sixties with active or convalescent COVID-19.

CDR3 DNA: TGTGCCAGCAGGAACAGGGGGACTAACTATGGCTACACCTTC. This gives the protein CASRNRGTNYGYTF. The gene calls are TRBV28 and TRBJ1-2; TRBD1 matches at 8 bases. CDR3 length: 14 amino acids. Germline values: CDR1 MDHEN, CDR2 SYDVKM. V lost 6 bases to trimming and J lost 0 bases; unmatched junction nucleotides: 3.

V is TRBV30 and J is TRBJ2-5; D is uncertain. Deletions cut 8 bases from V and 10 bases from J, with 17 bases between. Germline CDR1 and CDR2: GTSNPN and SVGIG (reference sequence). CDR3 size: 11 residues. This CDR3 reads CAAELRVGQYF. CDR3 nucleotide sequence: TGTGCCGCGGAACTGCGAGTAGGCCAGTACTTC. Looking up the rest from reference TRBV30 and TRBJ2-5 gives the full variable domain: SQTIHQWPATLVQPVGSPLSLECTVEGTSNPNLYWYRQAAGRGLQLLFYSVGIGQISSEVPQNLSASRPQDRQFILSSKKLLLSDSGFYLCAAELRVGQYFGPGTRLLVL.

The CDR3 nucleotides are TGTGCCAGCAGCTCCGAGTCGGGGAATTCACCCCTCCACTTT. Its translation is CASSSESGNSPLHF. The V call is TRBV7-3, the J call TRBJ1-6; D is unclear. Per the germline V gene, CDR1 is SGHTA and CDR2 is FQGTGA. Trimming left V 4 bases short and J 7 bases short, with 11 bases between. The CDR3 runs 14 residues.

The rearrangement joins TRBV29-1 to TRBJ1-2, with 8 bases aligning to TRBD1. The CDR3 loop spans 14 amino acids. The V gene's germline CDR1 is SQVTM and CDR2 ANQGSEA. V shed 4 bases and J 5 bases; nucleotides not matched to a gene: 9. DNA of the CDR3: TGCAGCGTTGTGGACAGGGCCTCGATTTATGGCTACACCTTC. This sequence encodes CSVVDRASIYGYTF.

This clone was recorded once. The chain couples TRBV29-1 to TRBJ1-1; TRBD1 agrees at 8 bases. V lost 8 bases to trimming and J lost 5 bases; unmatched junction nucleotides: 4. This CDR3 has 11 amino acids. Germline values: CDR1 SQVTM, CDR2 ANQGSEA. The CDR3, as DNA: TGCAGCACCCACAGGGGGACTGAAGCTTTCTTT. Encoded protein: CSTHRGTEAFF.

The J gene is TRBJ1-4, the V gene TRBV11-2, with 7 bases that match TRBD1. V lost 1 base and J lost 7; bases outside the gene matches: 6. CDR1 and CDR2 (germline): SGHAT, FQNNGV. The CDR3 spans 15 residues. The CDR3 spells CASSLVGTEGEKLFF. The CDR3 DNA follows: TGTGCCAGCAGCTTAGTGGGGACAGAAGGTGAAAAACTGTTTTTT.

The genes are TRBV27 and TRBJ2-1, with 12 positions matching TRBD2. Germline V CDR1 and CDR2: MNHEY, SMNVEV (reference sequence). The CDR3 covers 16 residues. With V trimmed by 8 bases and J by 6 bases, 11 bases remained unmatched. CDR3 region: CASCRLPGLAGNEQFF. The CDR3 bases are TGTGCCAGCTGTAGACTCCCGGGACTAGCGGGCAATGAGCAGTTCTTC.

The chain uses TRBV19 and TRBJ2-1; D is undetermined. Trimming took off 1 base at V and 8 bases at J, with 3 bases between the two ends. The CDR3 is 11 amino acids. Germline values: CDR1 LNHDA, CDR2 SQIVND (reference sequence). The CDR3: CASSIGDEQFF. As DNA, the CDR3 is TGTGCCAGTAGTATAGGAGATGAGCAGTTCTTC.

V is TRBV5-1 and J is TRBJ1-5, with 9 bases lining up with TRBD1. Losses at the gene ends were 3 bases for V and 7 bases for J; bases not matched to a gene: 17. This CDR3 has 18 amino acids. Germline-derived CDR1 and CDR2 are SGHRS and YFSETQ. In DNA, the CDR3 is TGCGCCAGCAGCTCGACTCCGGGACAGGGAAGGAGAGGACAGCCCCAGCATTTT. Translated, it gives CASSSTPGQGRRGQPQHF.

This chain uses TRBV28 with TRBJ2-4, with a possible D match to TRBD1 (6 bases). From germline, CDR1 is MDHEN and CDR2 SYDVKM. Trimming removed 2 bases from V and 2 bases from J, with 7 bases in between. CDR3 size: 14 residues. The DNA of the CDR3 is TGTGCCAGCAGTTTACAGGGGTCCAAAAACATTCAGTACTTC. It is translated as CASSLQGSKNIQYF.

This clone was seen once. The V call is TRBV6-5, the J call TRBJ2-5; D is ambiguous. In germline, CDR1 is MNHEY, CDR2 SVGAGI. V gave up 6 bases and J gave up 2 bases, with 7 bases separating them. The CDR3 is 12 amino acids. The DNA of the CDR3 is TGTGCCAGCAGCTTCCGGCAAGAGACCCAGTACTTC. Protein: CASSFRQETQYF.

This sequence joins TRBV5-5 and TRBJ2-1, with TRBD1 as a possible D gene (5 bases). The germline V gene has CDR1 SGHKS and CDR2 YYEKEE (reference sequence). Trimming pared 4 bases from V and 0 bases from J, leaving 8 bases between. The CDR3 is made up of 14 amino acids. This CDR3 is CASSQGGSYNEQFF. DNA for the CDR3: TGTGCCAGCAGCCAGGGTGGCTCCTACAATGAGCAGTTCTTC.

The chain employs TRBV7-2 and TRBJ2-3; 10 nucleotides align to TRBD1. J was trimmed by 1 base and V by 6 bases; bases with no gene match: 4. This CDR3 has 15 residues. Germline CDR1 and CDR2: SGHTA and FQGNSA. DNA of the CDR3: TGTGCCAGCAGTCGGGACAGGGGAGGCACAGATACGCAGTATTTT. Translation gives CASSRDRGGTDTQYF. Combining the CDR3 with reference TRBV7-2 and TRBJ2-3 gives the whole variable domain GAGVSQSPSNKVTEKGKDVELRCDPISGHTALYWYRQSLGQGLEFLIYFQGNSAPDKSGLPSDRFSAERTGGSVSTLTIQRTQQEDSAVYLCASSRDRGGTDTQYFGPGTRLTVL.

In its sample, this clone was seen a few times. The chain joins TRBV19 to TRBJ2-6; D is undetermined. Germline CDR1 LNHDA, CDR2 SQIVND (reference sequence). Trimming removed 1 base from V and 1 base from J, with 5 bases in between. The CDR3 extends over 15 amino acids. In nucleotides, the CDR3 is TGTGCCAGTAGTATAGTGGCTTCTGGGGCCAACGTCCTGACTTTC. Its translation: CASSIVASGANVLTF. The full variable domain, with the rest looked up from reference TRBV19 and TRBJ2-6, is DGGITQSPKYLFRKEGQNVTLSCEQNLNHDAMYWYRQDPGQGLRLIYYSQIVNDFQKGDIAEGYSVSREKKESFPLTVTSAQKNPTAFYLCASSIVASGANVLTFGAGSRLTVL.

The chain employs TRBV27 and TRBJ2-5, with 9 bases aligning to TRBD2. Trimming cost V 6 bases and J 4 bases; bases outside gene matches: 6. This CDR3 is built from 14 residues. Looked up from germline, CDR1 is MNHEY and CDR2 is SMNVEV (reference sequence). CDR3 DNA: TGTGCCAGCAGAAGGTTAGCGGGGGTAGAGACCCAGTACTTC. It translates to CASRRLAGVETQYF.

The rearrangement uses TRBV10-2 and TRBJ2-7; D possibly corresponds to TRBD1 (6 bases). The CDR3 sequence is 13 residues long. V was cut by 4 bases and J by 6 bases, with 13 bases left in between. Germline V CDR1 and CDR2: WSHSY, SAAADI. The CDR3 loop is CASSAKGEGEQYF. CDR3 in DNA: TGCGCCAGCAGTGCGAAGGGGGAAGGCGAGCAGTACTTC.

This chain links TRBV7-3 with TRBJ1-1, with 9 nucleotides matching TRBD1. CDR1 is SGHTA and CDR2 is FQGTGA in the germline V gene. The CDR3 runs to 12 residues. V was clipped by 5 bases and J by 12 bases; unmatched bases: 7. The CDR3 DNA reads TGTGCCAGCAGCCCCGACAGGGGGGTTTCTTTCTTT. Translation gives CASSPDRGVSFF.

The sample holds one count of this clone. This chain links TRBV27 with TRBJ1-4, with 8 bases matching TRBD1. CDR1 is MNHEY, CDR2 SMNVEV, per germline (reference sequence). V shed 7 bases and J 10 bases; nucleotides not matched to a gene: 8. The CDR3 is 13 residues long. The DNA for the CDR3 is TGTGCCAGCATGATAACCGGGACAGGAAAACTGTTTTTT. This gives the protein CASMITGTGKLFF.

V usage is TRBV11-3 and J usage is TRBJ2-7; the D gene is possibly TRBD2 (5 bases). Trimming removed 2 bases at V and 3 bases at J, with 11 bases between. CDR3 length equals 14 residues. Germline values: CDR1 SGHNT, CDR2 YENEEA. In DNA, the CDR3 is TGTGCCAGCAGCTTATCGGGAACAAACTACGAGCAGTACTTC. Protein: CASSLSGTNYEQYF.

This clone was seen more than once but under ten times. This sequence joins TRBV24-1 and TRBJ2-2, with TRBD2 as a possible D gene (5 bases). V lost 8 bases and J lost 1, with 10 bases in between. CDR3 length: 14 residues. Germline CDR1 is KGHDR and CDR2 is SFDVKD. This CDR3 is CATKGRENTGELFF. CDR3 coding DNA: TGTGCCACCAAGGGCCGGGAGAACACCGGGGAGCTGTTTTTT.

The V call is TRBV5-1, the J call TRBJ2-3; 7 positions match TRBD2. The J segment lost 3 bases and the V segment lost 6 bases, leaving 7 bases of the junction unmatched. CDR3 length equals 14 residues. The germline V gene encodes CDR1 SGHRS and CDR2 YFSETQ. CDR3 in amino acids: CASKSSGTTDTQYF. CDR3 DNA: TGCGCCAGCAAATCTAGCGGCACAACAGATACGCAGTATTTT. The variable domain in full, completed from reference TRBV5-1 and TRBJ2-3, reads KAGVTQTPRYLIKTRGQQVTLSCSPISGHRSVSWYQQTPGQGLQFLFEYFSETQRNKGNFPGRFSGRQFSNSRSEMNVSTLELGDSALYLCASKSSGTTDTQYFGPGTRLTVL.

The rearrangement links TRBV19 to TRBJ1-5; TRBD1 aligns across 9 bases. The CDR3 spans 17 residues. Germline V gene lookup returns CDR1 LNHDA and CDR2 SQIVND (reference sequence). With 7 bases clipped from V and 1 base from J, the junction kept 11 bases outside the gene matches. As DNA, the CDR3 is TGTGCCAGTATGGACAGGACAGGGGCGCCAAGCAATCAGCCCCAGCATTTT. Its translation: CASMDRTGAPSNQPQHF.

V gene TRBV6-1 combines with J gene TRBJ2-6; TRBD1 might be the D (6 bases). Trimming stripped 2 bases from V and 2 bases from J, with 10 bases between. The CDR3 contains 16 residues. Germline assignment: CDR1 MNHNS and CDR2 SASEGT. CDR3 region: CASSEPGAAGANVLTF. Here the CDR3 DNA reads TGTGCCAGCAGTGAACCAGGGGCAGCTGGGGCCAACGTCCTGACTTTC.

J is TRBJ1-3 and V is TRBV5-1, with a tentative D call TRBD1 (5 bases). The CDR3 consists of 17 residues. Looked up from germline, CDR1 is SGHRS and CDR2 is YFSETQ. V was pared by 1 base and J by 0 bases, with 14 bases between. The CDR3, as DNA: TGCGCCAGCAGCTTGTGGGGCACACCAAGCTCTGGAAACACCATATATTTT. Translated, it gives CASSLWGTPSSGNTIYF.

The chain has TRBV18 and TRBJ2-7; D not certain. Germline values: CDR1 KGHSH, CDR2 LQKENI. V dropped 6 bases and J dropped 3 bases, with 15 bases sitting between them. This CDR3 is 14 amino acids long. Written as DNA, the CDR3 is TGTGCCAGCTCCGGCGGTACAAAAGGCTACGAGCAGTACTTC. It encodes CASSGGTKGYEQYF. Drawing the rest from reference TRBV18 and TRBJ2-7, the complete variable domain is NAGVMQNPRHLVRRRGQEARLRCSPMKGHSHVYWYRQLPEEGLKFMVYLQKENIIDESGMPKERFSAEFPKEGPSILRIQQVVRGDSAAYFCASSGGTKGYEQYFGPGTRLTVT.

This chain links TRBV28 with TRBJ2-3; TRBD1 matches at 8 bases. CDR3 size: 15 residues. CDR1 and CDR2 (germline): MDHEN, SYDVKM. V shed 6 bases and J 0 bases; nucleotides not matched to a gene: 5. Here the CDR3 reads CASSPTGASTDTQYF. In DNA, the CDR3 is TGTGCCAGCAGCCCGACAGGGGCTAGCACAGATACGCAGTATTTT.

This clone was seen more than once but under ten times. The V gene is TRBV19, the J gene TRBJ1-4; TRBD1 aligns across 12 bases. This CDR3 has 15 amino acids. V trimming: 6 bases; J trimming: 8 bases; junction bases outside the gene matches: 7. Germline loops: CDR1 LNHDA, CDR2 SQIVND (reference sequence). The CDR3, as DNA: TGTGCCAGTAGCGACCGGGACAGGGGGCACGAAAAACTGTTTTTT. Its protein product is CASSDRDRGHEKLFF. The whole variable domain, filled in from reference TRBV19 and TRBJ1-4, reads DGGITQSPKYLFRKEGQNVTLSCEQNLNHDAMYWYRQDPGQGLRLIYYSQIVNDFQKGDIAEGYSVSREKKESFPLTVTSAQKNPTAFYLCASSDRDRGHEKLFFGSGTQLSVL.

This rearrangement joins TRBV7-9 to TRBJ2-4; D is ambiguous. The V end lost 3 bases, the J end lost 0 bases, and 12 bases lay between the germline ends. There are 16 residues in the CDR3. The germline CDR1 and CDR2 sequences are SEHNR and FQNEAQ (reference sequence). The CDR3 DNA is TGTGCCAGCAGCTTGAACCACCGGTTAGCCAAAAACATTCAGTACTTC. Translated, it gives CASSLNHRLAKNIQYF.

The CDR3 region is CASSQTSGSPNEQYF. CDR3 sequence (DNA): TGTGCCAGCAGCCAGACTAGCGGGAGTCCCAACGAGCAGTACTTC. The chain carries TRBV27 and TRBJ2-7, with 12 bases aligning to TRBD2. Germline V gives CDR1 MNHEY, CDR2 SMNVEV (reference sequence). The CDR3 length is 15 residues. Germline trimming cut 6 bases from V and 5 bases from J; bases unmatched to any gene: 8.

The chain combines TRBV7-9 with TRBJ2-6, with a possible D match to TRBD1 (5 bases). CDR3 size: 16 residues. CDR1 is SEHNR and CDR2 is FQNEAQ in the germline V gene (reference sequence). V was clipped by 1 base and J by 3 bases, with 10 bases between them. The CDR3 is CASSLGRGGGANVLTF. For the CDR3, the DNA is TGTGCCAGCAGCTTAGGAAGGGGCGGTGGGGCCAACGTCCTGACTTTC.

This chain joins TRBV10-2 and TRBJ2-3; 7 bases are a match to TRBD1. V lost 2 bases and J lost 1; bases outside the gene matches: 6. Germline loops: CDR1 WSHSY, CDR2 SAAADI. This CDR3 is 16 amino acids long. Here the CDR3 reads CASSEVQGVRTDTQYF. CDR3 bases: TGCGCCAGCAGTGAGGTTCAGGGGGTCCGCACAGATACGCAGTATTTT.

J is TRBJ1-5 and V is TRBV6-6; D is undetermined. Trimming shortened V by 5 bases and J by 5 bases, and 16 bases separated the two germline ends. The length of the CDR3 is 15 residues. CDR1 and CDR2 from the germline V gene are MNHNY and SVGAGI (reference sequence). CDR3 DNA: TGTGCCAGCAGTACCATGTGGGCGGAGGATCAGCCCCAGCATTTT. Translated, it gives CASSTMWAEDQPQHF.